This note documents a single T cell receptor beta chain sequence. Its antigen is unidentified. Assay used: immunoSEQ multiplex PCR; TCRdb lists only in-frame clones, some missing. The sample comprises some 100,000 clones, around 86% of which are singletons, and around 2% rests with the top ten. These data are taken from a study of OX40 agonist ivuxolimab in advanced cancers. Across the study: Partial responses were recorded for three patients, including one with hepatocellular carcinoma and two with cutaneous melanoma. Whole-study results and caveats: Patients who responded partially at 0.1-3.0 mg/kg showed clonal expansion ranking among the lowest. Some patients without response likewise showed low normalized clonal expansion. Expanded clones tended on average to be more numerous among CD8+ T cells than CD4+.

Germline CDR1 is LNHDA and CDR2 is SQIVND (reference sequence). V shed 8 bases, J shed 2 bases, and the junction held 13 bases outside the gene matches. The CDR3 runs 17 residues. This sample comprised CD4+ or CD8+ T cells sorted from blood, obtained in a trial of the OX40 agonist ivuxolimab. The J gene is TRBJ1-3, the V gene TRBV19; TRBD1 agrees at 9 bases. The sequence was collected from an adult with an advanced solid tumor such as melanoma, head and neck, liver or kidney cancer. DNA of the CDR3: TGTGCCAGTGTGCGGATGTCACAGGGGGCAACTGGAAACACCATATATTTT. This translates into CASVRMSQGATGNTIYF.